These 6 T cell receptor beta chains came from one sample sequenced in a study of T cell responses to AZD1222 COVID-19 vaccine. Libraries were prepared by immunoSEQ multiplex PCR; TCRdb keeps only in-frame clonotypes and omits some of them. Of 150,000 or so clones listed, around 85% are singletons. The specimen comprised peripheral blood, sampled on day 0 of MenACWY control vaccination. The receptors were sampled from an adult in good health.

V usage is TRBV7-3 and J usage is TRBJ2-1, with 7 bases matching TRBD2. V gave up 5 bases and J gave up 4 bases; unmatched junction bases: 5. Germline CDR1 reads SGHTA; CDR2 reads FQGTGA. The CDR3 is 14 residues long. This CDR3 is CASSPRGLYNEQFF. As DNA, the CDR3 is TGTGCCAGCAGCCCTAGGGGACTATACAATGAGCAGTTCTTC.

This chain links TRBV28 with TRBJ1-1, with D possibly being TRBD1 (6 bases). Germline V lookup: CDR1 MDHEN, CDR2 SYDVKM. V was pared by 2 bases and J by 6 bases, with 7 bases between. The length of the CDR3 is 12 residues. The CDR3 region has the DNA TGTGCCAGCAGTTTACAGGGGCCTGAAGCTTTCTTT. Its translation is CASSLQGPEAFF. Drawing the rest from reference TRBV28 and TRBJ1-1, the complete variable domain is DVKVTQSSRYLVKRTGEKVFLECVQDMDHENMFWYRQDPGLGLRLIYFSYDVKMKEKGDIPEGYSVSREKKERFSLILESASTNQTSMYLCASSLQGPEAFFGQGTRLTVV.

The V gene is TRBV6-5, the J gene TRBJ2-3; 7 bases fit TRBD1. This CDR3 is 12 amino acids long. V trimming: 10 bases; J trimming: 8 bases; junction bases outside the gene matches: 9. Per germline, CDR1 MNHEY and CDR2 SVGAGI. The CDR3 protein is CATRKGAGTQYF. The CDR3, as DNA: TGTGCCACCCGGAAGGGGGCCGGTACGCAGTATTTT.

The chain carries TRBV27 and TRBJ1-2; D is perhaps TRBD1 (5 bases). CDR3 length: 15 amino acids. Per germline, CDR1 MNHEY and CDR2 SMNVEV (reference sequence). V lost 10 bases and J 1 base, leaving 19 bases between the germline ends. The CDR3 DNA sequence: TGTGCCACCAGGGAGTGGGGGACTGGTAACTATGGCTACACCTTC. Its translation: CATREWGTGNYGYTF.

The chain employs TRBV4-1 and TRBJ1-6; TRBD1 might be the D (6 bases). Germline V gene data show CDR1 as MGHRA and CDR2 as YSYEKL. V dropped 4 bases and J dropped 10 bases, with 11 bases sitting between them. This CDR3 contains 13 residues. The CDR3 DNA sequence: TGCGCCAGCAGCCCCGGGACAATATCACCCCTCCACTTT. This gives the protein CASSPGTISPLHF.

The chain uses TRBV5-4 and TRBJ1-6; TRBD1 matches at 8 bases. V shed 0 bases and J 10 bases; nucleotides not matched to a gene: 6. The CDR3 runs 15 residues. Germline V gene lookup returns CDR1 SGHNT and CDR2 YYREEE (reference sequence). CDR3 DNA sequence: TGTGCCAGCAGCTTGGACAGGGGGACAGGATCACCCCTCCACTTT. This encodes CASSLDRGTGSPLHF.